The 23 T cell receptor beta chains in this list originate from one sample, sequenced in a study of cytomegalovirus exposure and HLA in healthy donors. Primers for the PCR totalled 60 Vbeta and 13 Jbeta. Data came from immunoSEQ multiplex PCR; TCRdb stores just in-frame clones and leaves some out. The sample consists of some 180,000 clones, 80% of them appearing once. Sequenced input: PBMCs. The receptors were sampled from a male donor in good health and CMV-seronegative.

This rearrangement joins TRBV5-6 to TRBJ2-1, with D perhaps matching TRBD1 (7 bases). V was cut by 4 bases and J by 8 bases, with 19 bases left in between. CDR3 length: 15 residues. The germline V gene has CDR1 SGHDT and CDR2 YYEEEE. The DNA of the CDR3 is TGTGCCAGCAGCCCCGGAGGGGGCCCGGGGGATGAGCAGTTCTTC. Its protein product is CASSPGGGPGDEQFF.

The chain recombines TRBV6-5 with TRBJ2-5; the D gene is possibly TRBD2 (5 bases). This CDR3 contains 13 residues. Germline CDR1 MNHEY, CDR2 SVGAGI. The ends were cut back, 2 bases at V and 8 bases at J, with 12 bases in the middle. In DNA form, the CDR3 reads TGTGCCAGCAGTTACGATGTAACGGGAACCCAGTACTTC. It specifies CASSYDVTGTQYF.

V and J are TRBV6-1 and TRBJ1-2; D gene uncertain. Trimming pared 3 bases from V and 3 bases from J, leaving 8 bases between. The germline gives CDR1 MNHNS, CDR2 SASEGT. The length of the CDR3 is 13 residues. CDR3 in amino acids: CASSDRRYYGYTF. The CDR3, as DNA: TGTGCCAGCAGTGACAGGAGGTACTATGGCTACACCTTC.

The chain carries TRBV5-4 and TRBJ2-7; 7 nucleotides align to TRBD1. Unmatched junction bases numbered 3, after V lost 0 bases and J lost 3 bases. The CDR3 is made up of 14 amino acids. The V gene's germline CDR1 is SGHNT and CDR2 YYREEE (reference sequence). CDR3 sequence: CASSLEGTDYEQYF. DNA of the CDR3: TGTGCCAGCAGCTTGGAAGGGACAGACTACGAGCAGTACTTC.

The chain recombines TRBV5-1 with TRBJ1-1; no reliable D call. V lost 0 bases and J lost 0, with 18 bases in between. There are 18 residues in the CDR3. CDR1 SGHRS and CDR2 YFSETQ come from the germline V gene. CDR3 amino acids: CASSLAPSAQVLNTEAFF. CDR3 coding DNA: TGCGCCAGCAGCTTGGCCCCATCGGCCCAGGTGCTGAACACTGAAGCTTTCTTT.

The rearrangement links TRBV5-4 to TRBJ1-2; TRBD1 aligns across 7 bases. Germline V gene data show CDR1 as SGHNT and CDR2 as YYREEE (reference sequence). J lost 8 bases, V lost 3 bases, and 16 bases had no gene match. This CDR3 is built from 16 residues. CDR3 region: CASSSQTGMGLGGYTF. In nucleotides, the CDR3 is TGTGCCAGCAGCTCACAGACAGGGATGGGTCTGGGAGGCTACACCTTC.

The chain is built from TRBV7-6 and TRBJ2-7; the match to TRBD1 covers 8 bases. The CDR3 contains 14 residues. V was clipped by 0 bases and J by 2 bases; unmatched bases: 0. Germline values: CDR1 SGHVS, CDR2 FNYEAQ. The CDR3 loop reads CASSLAGQAYEQYF. CDR3 nucleotide sequence: TGTGCCAGCAGCTTAGCGGGACAGGCCTACGAGCAGTACTTC. Complete variable domain (other parts from reference TRBV7-6 and TRBJ2-7): GAGVSQSPRYKVTKRGQDVALRCDPISGHVSLYWYRQALGQGPEFLTYFNYEAQQDKSGLPNDRFSAERPEGSISTLTIQRTEQRDSAMYRCASSLAGQAYEQYFGPGTRLTVT.

The genes are TRBV5-8 and TRBJ2-7, with 8 bases lining up with TRBD1. V dropped 2 bases and J dropped 5; count of bases not matched to a gene: 12. There are 16 residues in the CDR3. Germline CDR1 reads SGHTS; CDR2 reads YDEGEE. DNA of the CDR3: TGTGCCAGCAGCTTAGTTCAGAGGACAGGGCCGCACGAGCAGTACTTC. This encodes CASSLVQRTGPHEQYF.

This clone was found a few times. V is TRBV4-3 and J is TRBJ1-3; D remains unclear. V was clipped by 0 bases and J by 0 bases, with 9 bases between them. The germline gives CDR1 LGHNA, CDR2 YSLEER. The CDR3 consists of 16 residues. Written as DNA, the CDR3 is TGCGCCAGCAGCCAAGAGTGGAGGCACTCTGGAAACACCATATATTTT. Translation: CASSQEWRHSGNTIYF.

This clone was counted between two and nine times. The chain links TRBV21-1 to TRBJ2-2; the D segment call TRBD1 is taken from the table without a DNA check. TRBV21-1 is annotated as a pseudogene. The CDR3 length is 15 residues. The CDR3 DNA follows: TGTGCCAGCAGCAAGACAGGGATGGACACCGGGGAGCTGTTTTTT. Its translation: CASSKTGMDTGELFF.

This clone was detected a few times. The rearrangement joins TRBV18 to TRBJ1-2; D gene unclear. V was pared by 6 bases and J by 7 bases, with 12 bases between. CDR1 and CDR2 from the germline V gene are KGHSH and LQKENI. The CDR3 is made up of 12 amino acids. The CDR3 region has the DNA TGTGCCAGCTCTCAAGACACGTTTGGCTACACCTTC. Translating it yields CASSQDTFGYTF.

The chain carries TRBV2 and TRBJ2-7, with 7 bases that match TRBD2. CDR1 is SNHLY and CDR2 is FYNNEI in the germline V gene. The CDR3 covers 12 residues. The J segment lost 4 bases and the V segment lost 6 bases, leaving 3 bases of the junction unmatched. The CDR3 here is CASRGTIYEQYF. CDR3 nucleotide sequence: TGTGCCAGCAGGGGGACTATTTACGAGCAGTACTTC.

V usage is TRBV11-2 and J usage is TRBJ2-5, with D maybe TRBD1 (6 bases). The V end was cut by 9 bases, the J end by 5 bases, with 19 bases between. Germline V gives CDR1 SGHAT, CDR2 FQNNGV. This CDR3 is 14 amino acids long. In nucleotides, the CDR3 is TGTGCCAGTGGGTATAGGGGGTCCGGGGAGACCCAGTACTTC. It specifies CASGYRGSGETQYF.

This clone was seen once. CDR3 sequence: CARGRGPLEQYF. DNA for the CDR3: TGTGCCAGGGGGAGGGGCCCCCTTGAGCAGTACTTC. The V gene is TRBV21-1, the J gene TRBJ2-7; TRBD2, as called in the table, went unchecked against the DNA. TRBV21-1 constitutes a pseudogene. The CDR3 runs 12 residues.

The chain has TRBV30 and TRBJ2-7; D is perhaps TRBD1 (6 bases). In germline, CDR1 is GTSNPN, CDR2 SVGIG (reference sequence). The CDR3 is 13 amino acids. Trimming stripped 0 bases from V and 3 bases from J, with 9 bases between. The CDR3 DNA reads as TGTGCCTGGAGTGTCGGACAGCTCTACGAGCAGTACTTC. Translating it yields CAWSVGQLYEQYF.

The chain couples TRBV5-6 to TRBJ2-7; TRBD2 might be the D (5 bases). Germline values: CDR1 SGHDT, CDR2 YYEEEE. The V gene lost 4 bases and the J gene lost 2 bases, with 10 bases spanning the gap. This CDR3 has 13 amino acids. The CDR3 coding sequence is TGTGCCAGCAGCCCTGGGAGTGCCTACGAGCAGTACTTC. It translates to CASSPGSAYEQYF. The variable domain in full, completed from reference TRBV5-6 and TRBJ2-7, reads DAGVTQSPTHLIKTRGQQVTLRCSPKSGHDTVSWYQQALGQGPQFIFQYYEEEERQRGNFPDRFSGHQFPNYSSELNVNALLLGDSALYLCASSPGSAYEQYFGPGTRLTVT.

V and J are TRBV6-4 and TRBJ1-1; weak D call: TRBD1 (5 bases). Germline V gene lookup returns CDR1 MRHNA and CDR2 SNTAGT. The CDR3 is 15 residues long. The germline V and J ends were trimmed by 0 bases and 3 bases, with 11 bases remaining between them. The CDR3 reads CASSDSMGLDTEAFF. Here the CDR3 DNA reads TGTGCCAGCAGTGACTCGATGGGACTGGACACTGAAGCTTTCTTT.

The chain couples TRBV5-1 to TRBJ2-5, with a tentative D call TRBD1 (5 bases). The CDR3 has 13 residues. Germline CDR1 is SGHRS and CDR2 is YFSETQ. Between the trimmed V and J ends, which lost 4 bases and 3 bases, there was a span of 10 bases. The DNA of the CDR3 is TGCGCCAGCAGCACGACAGTTGAAGAGACCCAGTACTTC. Its protein product is CASSTTVEETQYF.

This chain connects TRBV29-1 to TRBJ1-2; 7 bases line up with TRBD1. V shed 6 bases, J shed 1 base, and the junction held 2 bases outside the gene matches. Germline CDR1 is SQVTM and CDR2 is ANQGSEA. CDR3 length: 12 amino acids. This chain's CDR3 is CSVRDSNYGYTF. The CDR3 coding sequence is TGCAGCGTGAGGGACAGTAACTATGGCTACACCTTC.

The chain has TRBV6-5 and TRBJ2-7, with D possibly being TRBD1 (6 bases). Trimming took 0 bases from V and 5 from J, leaving 14 bases between them. This CDR3 contains 15 residues. The germline CDR1 and CDR2 sequences are MNHEY and SVGAGI. The CDR3 sequence: CASSYSIQGTHEQYF. The CDR3 nucleotides read TGTGCCAGCAGTTACTCGATTCAGGGGACCCACGAGCAGTACTTC.

The rearrangement uses TRBV5-1 and TRBJ2-7, with 8 bases lining up with TRBD2. From germline, CDR1 is SGHRS and CDR2 YFSETQ. V shed 0 bases, J shed 3 bases, and the junction held 5 bases outside the gene matches. The CDR3 has 15 amino acids. Here the CDR3 reads CASSLETSGNYEQYF. CDR3 in DNA: TGCGCCAGCAGCTTGGAAACTAGCGGAAACTACGAGCAGTACTTC.

The chain couples TRBV30 to TRBJ2-2, with D unresolved. Looked up from germline, CDR1 is GTSNPN and CDR2 is SVGIG (reference sequence). V gave up 3 bases and J gave up 4 bases, with 6 bases separating them. The CDR3 loop spans 12 amino acids. The CDR3 loop reads CAWSPGTGELFF. The CDR3 coding sequence is TGTGCCTGGAGCCCCGGCACCGGGGAGCTGTTTTTT.

In regard to this clone: Within the sample, other DNA sequences also encode this same CDR3. The chain has TRBV2 and TRBJ1-1; 7 bases are shared with TRBD1. This CDR3 has 14 residues. Germline V gene lookup returns CDR1 SNHLY and CDR2 FYNNEI. J gave up 0 bases and V 5 bases, and 3 bases lay outside the gene matches. This chain's CDR3 is CASSQQGMNTEAFF. In DNA, the CDR3 is TGTGCCAGCAGTCAACAGGGGATGAACACTGAAGCTTTCTTT.